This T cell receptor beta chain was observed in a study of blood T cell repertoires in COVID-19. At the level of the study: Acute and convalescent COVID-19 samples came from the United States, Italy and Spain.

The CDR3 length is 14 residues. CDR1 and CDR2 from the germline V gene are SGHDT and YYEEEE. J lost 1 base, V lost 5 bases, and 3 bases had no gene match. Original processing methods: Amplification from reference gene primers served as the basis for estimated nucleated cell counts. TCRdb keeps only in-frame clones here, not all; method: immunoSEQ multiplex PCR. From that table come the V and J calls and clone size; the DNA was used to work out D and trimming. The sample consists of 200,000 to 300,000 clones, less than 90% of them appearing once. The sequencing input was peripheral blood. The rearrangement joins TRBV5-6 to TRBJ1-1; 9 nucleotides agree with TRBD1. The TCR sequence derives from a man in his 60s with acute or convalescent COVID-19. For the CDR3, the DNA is TGTGCCAGCAGACTACAGGGGGCGAACACTGAAGCTTTCTTT. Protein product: CASRLQGANTEAFF.